This TCR beta chain was captured in a study of blood T cell repertoires in COVID-19. Study details: The United States, Italy and Spain supplied acute and convalescent COVID-19 samples. T cells, B-cell-depleted T cells, or PBMCs provided the cDNA or gDNA that served as material.

Authors' data handling: Reference gene primer amplification gave estimated nucleated cell counts. The data were produced by immunoSEQ multiplex PCR, yet TCRdb's version contains in-frame clones alone and is incomplete. Clonal size and the V and J genes are those of that table, whereas D and trimming came from the DNA. Of around 250,000 clones in the sample, 70% to 90% are singletons; the top ten hold approximately 0.7%. The CDR3 loop spans 13 amino acids. V lost 7 bases and J lost 3, with 13 bases in between. Germline V lookup: CDR1 MNHEY, CDR2 SVGAGI. The TCR was taken from a human donor in a cohort sampled during active COVID-19. This chain connects TRBV6-5 to TRBJ2-7; perhaps TRBD1 as D (6 bases). The specimen sequenced was peripheral blood. CDR3 in DNA: TGTGCCAGCATTCAGGGGAGAGGCTACGAGCAGTACTTC. Translating gives CASIQGRGYEQYF.